This record covers a single T cell receptor beta chain. Its specificity is unknown. This record belongs to a study of T cells in localized non-small cell lung cancer. The study's findings and limits: Across samples, adjacent lung featured a median roughly 61 of the top 100 tumor clones. Clonality of T cells reached its maximum in uninvolved adjacent lung, surpassing tumor. Elevated blood T cell density was associated with longer overall survival.

The method was immunoSEQ multiplex PCR; TCRdb's version includes in-frame clones alone and lacks a portion of them. The sample consists of approximately 150,000 clones, more than 70% of them appearing once. This CDR3 spans 16 amino acids. Germline values: CDR1 MDHEN, CDR2 SYDVKM. Trimming left V 2 bases short and J 4 bases short, with 18 bases between. The V gene is TRBV28, the J gene TRBJ2-7; D tentatively fits TRBD1 or TRBD2 (5 bases each). The source was peripheral blood, collected before any cancer treatment. This receptor was obtained from a female donor older than 55 with stage I lung adenocarcinoma. The CDR3 sequence is CASSLNGSGAKYEQYF. The CDR3 DNA is TGTGCCAGCAGTTTAAATGGGTCCGGGGCGAAATACGAGCAGTACTTC.